Listed below are T cell receptor beta chains from one sample, sequenced in a study of identical twins. TCRdb re-called the 5' RACE reads with MiXCR, one entry per CDR3 protein. The data show 1.5 million to 2 million distinct CDR3 sequences, about 31% seen once. The sequenced material came from cord blood. These receptors all stem from a newborn girl in good health. CDR3s include the opening cysteine and the closing phenylalanine or tryptophan. D genes are given only for firm matches. Rows give clone size only sometimes, using once, few, many, or a class for an expanded clone.

D gene,J gene,clone size,V gene,CDR3 protein,CDR3 DNA
TRBD2,TRBJ2-1,NA,TRBV15,CATSNWLAGHNEQFF,TGTGCCACCAGCAATTGGCTAGCGGGGCACAATGAGCAGTTCTTC
TRBD1,TRBJ1-5,NA,TRBV13,CATSRGRGQPQHF,TGTGCCACCAGTAGGGGGCGAGGCCAGCCCCAGCATTTT
NA,TRBJ1-2,few,TRBV20-1,CSARETAPNYGYTF,TGCAGTGCTAGGGAGACAGCACCTAACTATGGCTACACCTTC
TRBD1,TRBJ1-2,NA,TRBV28,CASSPYRGYGYTF,TGTGCCAGCAGCCCTTACAGGGGCTATGGCTACACCTTC
NA,TRBJ2-5,NA,TRBV7-2,CASMAYNEQYF,TGTGCCAGCATGGCATACAATGAGCAGTACTTC
NA,TRBJ1-1,few,TRBV29-1,CSVSLLHGGTEAFF,TGCAGCGTTTCCCTGTTGCACGGGGGCACTGAAGCTTTCTTT
NA,TRBJ2-3,NA,TRBV20-1,CSARFRDNTDTQYF,TGCAGTGCTAGGTTCCGGGACAACACAGATACGCAGTATTTT
NA,TRBJ2-7,NA,TRBV20-1,CSARDLFGMTYEQYF,TGCAGTGCTAGAGACTTGTTCGGGATGACCTACGAGCAGTACTTC
TRBD1,TRBJ2-1,NA,TRBV5-1,CASSRSGQGYNEQFF,TGCGCCAGCAGCAGATCGGGACAGGGGTACAATGAGCAGTTCTTC
TRBD2,TRBJ2-7,few,TRBV4-2,CASSQEGTRSYEQYF,TGTGCCAGCAGCCAAGAGGGGACTAGATCCTACGAGCAGTACTTC
TRBD2,TRBJ2-7,NA,TRBV18,CASSPHSGTSAVYEQYF,TGTGCCAGCTCACCTCATTCTGGGACTAGCGCGGTCTACGAGCAGTACTTC
TRBD2,TRBJ2-1,NA,TRBV5-1,CATGAWTSGSQDEQFF,TGCGCCACCGGGGCCTGGACTAGCGGGAGTCAGGATGAGCAGTTCTTC
NA,TRBJ1-1,NA,TRBV29-1,CSVPAFPNTEAFF,TGCAGCGTCCCTGCGTTCCCGAACACTGAAGCTTTCTTT
NA,TRBJ2-6,NA,TRBV6-1,CASSEAPGANVLTF,TGTGCCAGCAGTGAAGCCCCTGGGGCCAACGTCCTGACTTTC
NA,TRBJ1-1,few,TRBV6-6,CASSYGFEEAFF,TGTGCCAGCAGTTACGGGTTCGAGGAAGCTTTCTTT
TRBD2,TRBJ2-4,NA,TRBV9,CTSSVASGGAKNIQYF,TGTACCAGCAGCGTAGCTAGCGGGGGGGCCAAAAACATTCAGTACTTC
TRBD2,TRBJ2-3,many,TRBV28,CASSFASGRADTQYF,TGTGCCAGCAGTTTCGCTAGCGGGAGGGCAGATACGCAGTATTTT
TRBD2,TRBJ2-2,NA,TRBV5-1,CASRPPGLAVGELFF,TGCGCCAGCAGACCTCCGGGACTAGCCGTCGGGGAGCTGTTTTTT